This T cell receptor beta chain was observed in a study of T cells in Graves' hyperthyroidism and ophthalmopathy. Amplification of TCR beta CDR3 regions used RNA as the template. HTBI primers drove first-round RT-PCR of the TCR CDR3. MiXCR, applied by TCRdb to the multiplex PCR reads, yields one record per CDR3 protein. Here the sample spans roughly 520,000 distinct CDR3 sequences, roughly 24% being singletons. Per the germline V gene, CDR1 is MNHEY and CDR2 is SVGAGI. The CDR3 totals 15 residues. V lost 5 bases and J lost 3, with 17 bases in between. This clonotype was observed many times. The TCR originated in a woman aged 25-40 years with Graves' ophthalmopathy. The source material was blood. V usage is TRBV6-5 and J usage is TRBJ2-7; D perhaps matches TRBD2 (6 bases). The CDR3 DNA follows: TGTGCCAGCAGTCGTCTCGGGGGAAGAGGCTACGAGCAGTACTTC. Translated, it gives CASSRLGGRGYEQYF.